This T cell receptor beta chain was sequenced in a study of T cells in Graves' hyperthyroidism and ophthalmopathy. The V end was cut by 6 bases, the J end by 6 bases, with 18 bases between. The germline V gene has CDR1 SEHNR and CDR2 FQNEAQ (reference sequence). The CDR3 loop spans 15 amino acids. Researchers took RNA transcripts and amplified the TCR beta CDR3 regions from them. A first-round RT-PCR of the TCR CDR3 used the HTBI primer set. TCRdb passed the multiplex PCR reads through MiXCR, listing each CDR3 protein once. The sample has under 350,000 distinct CDR3 sequences, approximately 15% seen once.

The source material was blood. This chain uses TRBV7-9 with TRBJ2-1; D is possibly TRBD2 (6 bases). The receptor was derived from a woman aged 60-70 years with Graves' ophthalmopathy. Here the CDR3 reads CASSRLGGMSNEQFF. CDR3 coding DNA: TGTGCCAGCAGTCGTCTGGGGGGAATGAGCAATGAGCAGTTCTTC.